The entry that follows covers one T cell receptor (beta chain) sequence. The data were taken from a study of blood T cell repertoires in COVID-19. Libraries were prepared by immunoSEQ multiplex PCR; TCRdb keeps only in-frame clonotypes and omits some of them. The sample has under 450,000 clones, more than 75% seen once. Individuals drawn from around 24 US areas were roughly 18 to 95 years old. Participant-reported clinical history was the basis for cohort assignment. This sequence originates from a man aged 30-40 years who had recovered from COVID-19. Source material: PBMCs or T cells enriched from blood (not recorded which).

CDR3 sequence (DNA): TGTGCCAGCAGTGACGCGGGGGTGTTGGATCAGCCCCAGCATTTT. It yields the protein CASSDAGVLDQPQHF. The V gene is TRBV2, the J gene TRBJ1-5; TRBD1 is a possible D gene (5 bases). This CDR3 is built from 15 residues. Trimming cost V 3 bases and J 5 bases, with 14 bases left between them. Germline lookup yields CDR1 SNHLY and CDR2 FYNNEI.